The 13 T cell receptor beta chains below all came from one sample that was sequenced in a study of blood T cells in healthy people across ages. PCR was performed a second time for about 7 to 12 cycles using a sample-barcoded 5' primer and a J-beta primer mix. TCRdb ran MiXCR on the 5' RACE reads and lists one entry per CDR3 protein. The data hold 850,000 to 950,000 distinct CDR3 sequences, with 25% to 30% observed a single time. Sequencing was carried out using blood. The origin of the receptors is a woman of 80 years or more in good health.

This clonotype came up many times. The CDR3: CASSRTASNQPQHF. The CDR3 region has the DNA TGTGCCAGCAGTCGGACCGCTAGCAATCAGCCCCAGCATTTT. The chain has TRBV2 and TRBJ1-5; D is unresolved. Germline V gene lookup returns CDR1 SNHLY and CDR2 FYNNEI. Trimming pared 5 bases from V and 0 bases from J, leaving 8 bases between. The CDR3 has 14 amino acids.

Concerning this clonotype itself: The junction departs from germline at one end; a sequencing error may be responsible. The rearrangement links TRBV12-3 or TRBV12-4 to TRBJ2-3; maybe TRBD2 (5 bases). CDR3 length: 14 amino acids. This CDR3 reads CASFFRGSTDTQYF. The DNA for the CDR3 is TGTGCCAGCTTTTTCAGAGGGAGCACAGATACGCAATATTTT.

J is TRBJ2-7 and V is TRBV30; D not certain. The V gene lost 0 bases and the J gene lost 0 bases, with 15 bases spanning the gap. This CDR3 spans 16 amino acids. CDR1 is GTSNPN, CDR2 SVGIG, per germline (reference sequence). CDR3 nucleotides: TGTGCCTGGAGTGTTCGACTCCGCTTGAGCTCCTACGAGCAGTACTTC. This gives the protein CAWSVRLRLSSYEQYF. Supplemented by reference TRBV30 and TRBJ2-7, the full variable domain reads SQTIHQWPATLVQPVGSPLSLECTVEGTSNPNLYWYRQAAGRGLQLLFYSVGIGQISSEVPQNLSASRPQDRQFILSSKKLLLSDSGFYLCAWSVRLRLSSYEQYFGPGTRLTVT.

As regards this clonotype: This clone may be a read error of a much larger clone one base away. The rearrangement uses TRBV29-1 and TRBJ2-5; perhaps TRBD2 as D (5 bases). The V and J ends lost 5 bases and 11 bases respectively, with 21 bases between them. This CDR3 region has 13 residues. Per germline, CDR1 SQVTM and CDR2 ANQGSEA. The CDR3 reads CSVTPSGNNEQYF. CDR3 nucleotides: TGCAGCGTTACCCCTTCGGGGAACAATGAGCAGTACTTC.

V usage is TRBV2 and J usage is TRBJ2-5; tentatively, D is TRBD2 (5 bases). The last part of the DNA fits TRBJ2-7 better; the J call may be wrong. The germline gives CDR1 SNHLY, CDR2 FYNNEI. This CDR3 has 11 residues. CDR3 DNA: TGTGCCAGCAACGCGGGTGGCGAGCAGTACTTC. It codes for CASNAGGEQYF.

This clonotype was detected only a few times. This chain links TRBV21-1 with TRBJ1-2; no check of the table's D call, TRBD1, against the DNA was made. TRBV21-1 corresponds to a pseudogene. The CDR3 loop spans 17 amino acids. The CDR3 loop reads CASSSKQKGGTNYGYTF. The CDR3 DNA reads TGTGCCAGCAGCAGTAAACAGAAGGGGGGAACTAACTATGGCTACACCTTC.

This clonotype was recorded a few times. The V call is TRBV10-2, the J call TRBJ2-1, with D possibly matching TRBD1 (5 bases). V lost 7 bases, J lost 4 bases, and 11 bases lay in between. This CDR3 is built from 13 residues. The germline gives CDR1 WSHSY, CDR2 SAAADI. The CDR3 nucleotides read TGCGCCAGCAAGGACACCCCGTACAATGAGCAGTTCTTC. Translation: CASKDTPYNEQFF.

The chain is built from TRBV12-3 or TRBV12-4 and TRBJ1-2; D is perhaps TRBD1 (5 bases). The length of the CDR3 is 13 residues. V lost 4 bases and J lost 8, with 14 bases in between. This CDR3 reads CASSSSGKGGYTF. DNA of the CDR3: TGTGCCAGCAGTTCCTCAGGGAAGGGCGGCTACACCTTC.

The chain carries TRBV12-3 or TRBV12-4 and TRBJ1-5; tentative D call: TRBD1 (5 bases). Trimming stripped 4 bases from V and 5 bases from J, with 9 bases between. CDR3 length: 13 amino acids. The CDR3 loop reads CASSSGSDQPQHF. CDR3 nucleotide sequence: TGTGCCAGCAGTTCAGGGTCAGATCAGCCCCAGCATTTT.

At least ten counts were recorded for this clonotype. The V call is TRBV12-3 or TRBV12-4, the J call TRBJ1-2, with a weak D call TRBD1 (5 bases). The CDR3 has 13 residues. Trimming cost V 6 bases and J 7 bases, with 15 bases left between them. The CDR3 DNA reads TGTGCCAGCAGATCACAGCCGGGGACTGGCTACACCTTC. Translated, it gives CASRSQPGTGYTF.

This clonotype was observed at least ten times. The rearrangement links TRBV20-1 to TRBJ2-5, with 10 nucleotides matching TRBD2. The CDR3 sequence is 15 residues long. Trimming removed 1 base from V and 5 bases from J; junction bases left unmatched: 7. Germline CDR1 DFQATT, CDR2 SNEGSKA (reference sequence). The CDR3 DNA reads TGCAGTGCTAGAGCGGCTAGCGGGGGTGGGGAGACCCAGTACTTC. Amino acid sequence: CSARAASGGGETQYF.

In this sample, this clonotype turned up many times. The rearrangement joins TRBV20-1 to TRBJ2-4; 9 bases agree with TRBD2. Germline lookup yields CDR1 DFQATT and CDR2 SNEGSKA (reference sequence). CDR3 length equals 13 residues. V shed 6 bases and J 3 bases; nucleotides not matched to a gene: 3. The CDR3 bases are TGCAGTGCAACGACTAGCGGCAAAAACATTCAGTACTTC. This codes for CSATTSGKNIQYF.

The chain has TRBV7-6 and TRBJ2-7; 11 nucleotides line up with TRBD1. J was trimmed by 5 bases and V by 5 bases; bases with no gene match: 8. CDR3 length equals 15 residues. Germline V CDR1 and CDR2: SGHVS, FNYEAQ. The CDR3 here is CASSPSGTGGNEQYF. In nucleotides, the CDR3 is TGTGCCAGCAGCCCCTCCGGGACAGGGGGGAACGAGCAGTACTTC.